The rows below give T cell receptor beta chains drawn from one sample of a study of blood T cell repertoires in COVID-19. Here immunoSEQ multiplex PCR was the method, and the copy in TCRdb shows in-frame clones only, minus some. The sample shows about 140,000 clones, around 88% of them seen only once. Sequencing was performed on peripheral blood. These receptors originate from a human donor in a cohort sampled during active COVID-19. Both conserved end residues are part of each CDR3. Each record gives: V gene, CDR3 length, clone size, J gene, D gene, CDR3 DNA, CDR3 protein. A D gene is named only where the DNA matches it firmly. Some rows have no size entry. The others give once, few or many, or a class for an expanded clone.

TRBV6-5	14	.	TRBJ2-5	TRBD1	TGTGCCAGCCAAAGGGGGACAGGGGGAGAGACCCAGTACTTC	CASQRGTGGETQYF
TRBV6-6	20	.	TRBJ1-1	.	TGTGCCAGCAGTCGAAGTGGTAGTGTATATGGACGTGAGCGGGACACTGAAGCTTTCTTT	CASSRSGSVYGRERDTEAFF
TRBV30	15	.	TRBJ2-7	TRBD2	TGTGCCTGGGGAGAACTAGCGGGAGGGCCCGACGAGCAGTACTTC	CAWGELAGGPDEQYF
TRBV28	21	.	TRBJ1-1	TRBD1	TGTGCCAGCAGTCCCGGGTGGGGCAGGGGGCGCATTTTAGTAAGCCACACTGAAGCTTTCTTT	CASSPGWGRGRILVSHTEAFF
TRBV29-1	14	.	TRBJ1-1	TRBD1	TGCAGCATAGCGACCGTACAGGGGGGGACTGAAGCTTTCTTT	CSIATVQGGTEAFF
TRBV28	15	.	TRBJ2-7	TRBD1	TGTGCCAGCAGCTGGACGGGACAGGGAACCTACGAGCAGTACTTC	CASSWTGQGTYEQYF
TRBV30	13	.	TRBJ2-7	TRBD1	TGTGCCTGGAGTGTTACAGGGGGCGACGAGCAGTACTTC	CAWSVTGGDEQYF
TRBV7-9	16	once	TRBJ2-1	TRBD2	TGTGCCAGCAGCTTCGGGACTAGCGGGAGTATAAATGAGCAGTTCTTC	CASSFGTSGSINEQFF
TRBV14	17	.	TRBJ2-1	.	TGTGCCAGCAGCCAGGTTCGGGGGGCTGTTTCCTACAATGAGCAGTTCTTC	CASSQVRGAVSYNEQFF
TRBV5-1	18	.	TRBJ2-7	TRBD2	TGCGCCAGCAGCTTGGGGGTTAGCGGGGGCCCAATGACCTACGAGCAGTACTTC	CASSLGVSGGPMTYEQYF
TRBV3-1/TRBV3-2	17	.	TRBJ2-7	TRBD2	TGTGCCAGCAGCCAAGGTGGGTTCTTCGGGGGGGCCTACGAGCAGTACTTC	CASSQGGFFGGAYEQYF
TRBV5-5	15	.	TRBJ2-3	TRBD2	TGTGCCAGCAGCTTGGTAGCGGGGGGGACAGATACGCAGTATTTT	CASSLVAGGTDTQYF
TRBV30	16	.	TRBJ1-1	.	TGTGCCTGCCCACGTAAAGAAACGGACACTATGGGGGAAGCTTTCTTT	CACPRKETDTMGEAFF
TRBV2	14	once	TRBJ1-5	TRBD1	TGTGCCAGCAGTGGGGGGACAGGGGGCCCGCCCCAGCATTTT	CASSGGTGGPPQHF
TRBV30	15	.	TRBJ2-7	TRBD1	TGTGCCTGGAGCCAAAACGCAGGGGGCGTCGGCGAGCAGTACTTC	CAWSQNAGGVGEQYF